Listed below are T cell receptor beta chains from one sample, sequenced in a study of early T cells in non-severe SARS-CoV-2 infection. Each CDR3 protein gets one entry after TCRdb re-called the 5' RACE reads with MiXCR. There are around 50,000 distinct CDR3 sequences in the sample; 10% to 15% occur only once, and over 7.5% lies in the top ten. Sequenced: whole blood. These receptors originate from an adult who was a healthcare worker with PCR-confirmed SARS-CoV-2 infection or an uninfected control (not recorded which). Each CDR3 is given with its conserved first and last residue. A D gene is named only where the DNA matches it firmly. Clone size is shown for a subset of rows, as once, few, many or a class of expanded clone.

many,TRBV6-5,-,14,TRBJ1-1,CASSYSVRAPEAFF,TGTGCCAGCAGTTACTCGGTTCGTGCCCCCGAAGCTTTCTTT
-,TRBV6-2/TRBV6-3,-,13,TRBJ1-2,CASSREGNYGYTF,TGTGCCAGCAGCCGAGAAGGAAACTATGGCTACACCTTC
many,TRBV6-6,-,18,TRBJ1-5,CASRHPRDPKGSNQPQHF,TGTGCCAGCAGGCACCCCCGGGACCCGAAAGGAAGCAATCAGCCCCAGCATTTT
-,TRBV7-9,TRBD2,15,TRBJ2-7,CASSLEGGLSYEQYF,TGTGCCAGCAGCTTAGAGGGAGGGCTCTCCTACGAGCAGTACTTC
-,TRBV5-6,TRBD2,17,TRBJ2-1,CASRLGLAGANFNEQFF,TGTGCCAGCAGGTTGGGACTAGCGGGCGCGAATTTTAATGAGCAGTTCTTC
many,TRBV12-3/TRBV12-4,-,12,TRBJ2-7,CASSYMSYEQYF,TGTGCCAGCAGTTATATGTCTTACGAGCAGTACTTC
-,TRBV6-5,-,14,TRBJ1-1,CASRGGQWNTEAFF,TGTGCCAGCCGGGGTGGGCAATGGAACACTGAAGCTTTCTTT
many,TRBV20-1,-,14,TRBJ1-6,CSARPTSYNSPLHF,TGCAGTGCTCGACCTACCTCCTATAATTCACCCCTCCACTTT
-,TRBV9,-,21,TRBJ2-3,CASSVGPNSKDRISVPDTQYF,TGTGCCAGCAGCGTAGGCCCGAATTCCAAGGACAGAATTTCAGTCCCAGATACGCAGTATTTT
many,TRBV6-5,TRBD1,14,TRBJ1-5,CASSYGQGVQPQHF,TGTGCCAGCAGTTACGGACAGGGGGTCCAGCCCCAGCATTTT
few,TRBV6-5,-,14,TRBJ1-2,CASSYSPVYYGYTF,TGTGCCAGCAGTTACTCACCAGTCTACTATGGCTACACCTTC
-,TRBV29-1,-,17,TRBJ1-4,CSVEGGRELRRREKLFF,TGCAGCGTTGAGGGCGGCAGGGAATTACGTCGTCGTGAAAAACTGTTTTTT
many,TRBV6-6,-,13,TRBJ2-3,CASVADHTDTQYF,TGTGCCAGCGTGGCGGATCACACAGATACGCAGTATTTT
few,TRBV30,-,12,TRBJ1-1,CAWGYSNTEAFF,TGTGCCTGGGGGTACAGCAACACTGAAGCTTTCTTT
many,TRBV18,-,13,TRBJ1-2,CASSPRADYGYTF,TGTGCCAGCTCACCACGGGCGGACTATGGCTACACCTTC
-,TRBV2,-,13,TRBJ2-2,CASRASSTGELFF,TGTGCCAGCAGGGCCAGTAGCACCGGGGAGCTGTTTTTT
-,TRBV7-9,TRBD2,16,TRBJ2-1,CASSQGTSGRSNEQFF,TGTGCCAGCAGCCAAGGGACTAGCGGGAGAAGCAATGAGCAGTTCTTC
-,TRBV3-1,-,13,TRBJ1-4,CASSRSGNEKLFF,TGTGCCAGCAGCCGCAGTGGTAATGAAAAACTGTTTTTT
-,TRBV9,-,15,TRBJ1-1,CASSVVGGIDTEAFF,TGTGCCAGCAGCGTAGTTGGGGGGATCGACACTGAAGCTTTCTTT
few,TRBV11-3,-,13,TRBJ2-3,CASGTYSTDTQYF,TGTGCCAGCGGAACCTATAGCACAGATACGCAGTATTTT
-,TRBV27,-,14,TRBJ2-3,CASSLMGVSDTQYF,TGTGCCAGCAGTTTAATGGGAGTCTCAGATACGCAGTATTTT
few,TRBV2,-,14,TRBJ1-3,CASGGGGSGNTIYF,TGTGCCAGCGGAGGGGGAGGATCTGGAAACACCATATATTTT
few,TRBV6-1,-,13,TRBJ1-5,CASSETAYQPQHF,TGTGCCAGCAGTGAAACAGCTTATCAGCCCCAGCATTTT
-,TRBV9,-,12,TRBJ1-4,CASSVTDDKLFF,TGTGCCAGCAGCGTGACGGATGATAAACTGTTTTTT
many,TRBV29-1,-,10,TRBJ2-2,CSARLGELFF,TGCAGCGCCCGACTCGGGGAGCTGTTTTTT
many,TRBV20-1,-,14,TRBJ1-2,CSAIPPQEAYGYTF,TGCAGTGCTATCCCACCACAGGAGGCCTATGGCTACACCTTC
-,TRBV7-9,TRBD1,15,TRBJ2-4,CASGAGGWSKNIQYF,TGTGCCAGCGGAGCAGGGGGCTGGTCCAAAAACATTCAGTACTTC
-,TRBV21-1,-,14,TRBJ1-5,CASNDSYSNQPQHF,TGTGCCAGCAACGACAGTTATAGCAATCAGCCCCAGCATTTT
many,TRBV4-2,TRBD1,16,TRBJ1-2,CASSHMAGQGIYGYTF,TGTGCCAGCAGCCACATGGCGGGACAGGGGATCTATGGCTACACCTTC
many,TRBV20-1,-,13,TRBJ2-5,CSARTGGQETQYF,TGCAGTGCTAGAACTGGGGGCCAAGAGACCCAGTACTTC
many,TRBV14,-,21,TRBJ2-3,CASSQDRIESGLKGSTDTQYF,TGTGCCAGCAGCCAAGACCGAATTGAGTCGGGGCTCAAAGGGAGCACAGATACGCAGTATTTT
many,TRBV6-5,-,17,TRBJ1-6,CASSYSPGSSYNSPLHF,TGTGCCAGCAGTTACTCGCCAGGGAGCTCCTATAATTCACCCCTCCACTTT
few,TRBV6-2/TRBV6-3,-,11,TRBJ2-1,CASGEWNEQFF,TGTGCCAGCGGCGAGTGGAATGAGCAGTTCTTC
many,TRBV27,-,16,TRBJ2-1,CASSSPLAQALNEQFF,TGTGCCAGCAGTTCCCCCCTAGCGCAGGCCCTGAATGAGCAGTTCTTC
-,TRBV28,-,13,TRBJ2-7,CASLDTASYEQYF,TGTGCCAGCCTGGACACGGCCTCCTACGAGCAGTACTTC
many,TRBV9,-,15,TRBJ2-1,CASSVSGAAYNEQFF,TGTGCCAGCAGCGTAAGTGGGGCCGCCTACAATGAGCAGTTCTTC
-,TRBV28,TRBD2,13,TRBJ2-1,CASLAGGMDEQFF,TGTGCCAGCCTAGCGGGAGGGATGGATGAGCAGTTCTTC
-,TRBV24-1,TRBD1,16,TRBJ2-1,CATSDPGQGSPNEQFF,TGTGCCACCAGTGATCCTGGACAGGGGTCTCCCAATGAGCAGTTCTTC
many,TRBV4-2,TRBD2,15,TRBJ2-5,CASSQVAGGQETQYF,TGTGCCAGCAGCCAAGTAGCGGGGGGGCAAGAGACCCAGTACTTC
-,TRBV12-3/TRBV12-4,-,15,TRBJ1-1,CASSLPGVERTEAFF,TGTGCCAGCAGTTTACCTGGGGTCGAGAGGACTGAAGCTTTCTTT
many,TRBV4-3,TRBD1,17,TRBJ1-3,CASSQAVARQGWNTIYF,TGCGCCAGCAGCCAAGCCGTCGCACGACAGGGCTGGAACACCATATATTTT
few,TRBV4-3,-,13,TRBJ2-7,CASSAGTAYEQYF,TGCGCCAGCAGCGCTGGGACTGCCTACGAGCAGTACTTC
-,TRBV5-1,-,12,TRBJ2-7,CASKEGYYEQYF,TGCGCCAGCAAGGAAGGGTACTACGAGCAGTACTTC
-,TRBV12-3/TRBV12-4,TRBD2,13,TRBJ2-3,CASRGTSGDTQYF,TGTGCCAGCAGAGGGACTAGCGGAGATACGCAGTATTTT
few,TRBV5-1,-,13,TRBJ1-2,CASSLDSLYGYTF,TGCGCCAGCAGCTTGGACAGCCTCTATGGCTACACCTTC
-,TRBV29-1,-,12,TRBJ1-3,CSVEALGNTIYF,TGCAGCGTGGAGGCCCTGGGAAACACCATATATTTT
-,TRBV5-4,-,12,TRBJ2-7,CASSIDNYEQYF,TGTGCCAGCAGCATCGACAACTACGAGCAGTACTTC
-,TRBV4-1,TRBD2,18,TRBJ2-2,CASSQDYSTSGDGGELFF,TGCGCCAGCAGCCAAGATTACTCGACTAGCGGGGACGGCGGGGAGCTGTTTTTT
-,TRBV28,-,14,TRBJ1-2,CASSSRRVNYGYTF,TGTGCCAGCAGTTCCCGGAGGGTCAACTATGGCTACACCTTC
medium-sized,TRBV12-3/TRBV12-4,TRBD1,17,TRBJ1-5,CASSPGTGGFSNQPQHF,TGTGCCAGCAGTCCGGGGACAGGCGGTTTTAGCAATCAGCCCCAGCATTTT
-,TRBV12-3/TRBV12-4,-,13,TRBJ2-7,CASKEYPQDEQYF,TGTGCCAGCAAGGAATACCCTCAGGACGAGCAGTACTTC
-,TRBV12-3/TRBV12-4,-,15,TRBJ2-1,CASSLPRTNYNEQFF,TGTGCCAGCAGTTTACCAAGGACGAATTACAATGAGCAGTTCTTC